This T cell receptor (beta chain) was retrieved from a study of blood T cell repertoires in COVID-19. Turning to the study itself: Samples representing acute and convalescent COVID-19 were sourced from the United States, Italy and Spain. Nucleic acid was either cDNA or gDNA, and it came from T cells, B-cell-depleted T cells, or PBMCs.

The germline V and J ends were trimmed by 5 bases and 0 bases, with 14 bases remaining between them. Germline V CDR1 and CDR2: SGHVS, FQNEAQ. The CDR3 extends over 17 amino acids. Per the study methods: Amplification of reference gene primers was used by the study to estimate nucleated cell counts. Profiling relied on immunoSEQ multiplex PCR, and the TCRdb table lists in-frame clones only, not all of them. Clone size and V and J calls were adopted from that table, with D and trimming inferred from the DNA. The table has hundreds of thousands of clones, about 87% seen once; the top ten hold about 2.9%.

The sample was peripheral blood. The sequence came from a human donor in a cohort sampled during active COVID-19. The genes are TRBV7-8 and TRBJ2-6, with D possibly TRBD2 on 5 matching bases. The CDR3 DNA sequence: TGTGCCAGCAGCCCGAGCGGAGCCAGCTCTGGGGCCAACGTCCTGACTTTC. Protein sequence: CASSPSGASSGANVLTF.